This TCR beta chain was recovered during a study of shared T cell receptors in the human thymus. Sequenced by immunoSEQ multiplex PCR; TCRdb stores in-frame clones only, minus some. The sample carries some 700,000 clones, roughly 90% recorded once. V dropped 1 base and J dropped 7 bases, with 14 bases sitting between them. CDR3 size: 14 residues. The germline V gene has CDR1 MDHEN and CDR2 SYDVKM. The same sample was also studied in work on human thymus T cells. That study reports: Resections were taken during corrective heart surgery, and the thymus tissue came from these. Across thymic and blood repertoires, the usage of V and J genes appeared to be biased.

Material for sequencing was thymocytes. The sequence came from a boy under two years old with a congenital heart defect. This chain joins TRBV28 and TRBJ2-7; D is perhaps TRBD2 (5 bases). The CDR3 DNA sequence: TGTGCCAGCAGTTTATACCCCGTAGCGAGGGAGCAGTACTTC. It codes for CASSLYPVAREQYF.